The sequence of this T cell receptor (beta chain) was determined in a study of blood T cell repertoires in COVID-19. Across the whole study: Sites in the United States, Italy and Spain provided acute and convalescent COVID-19 samples. PBMCs, B-cell-depleted T cells, or T cells were the source of the cDNA or gDNA that made up the material.

In the original analysis: Cell counts per sample came from amplifying reference gene primers. Sequencing used immunoSEQ multiplex PCR; TCRdb keeps in-frame clones, though not all of them. V and J calls and clone size are copied from that table; D and trimming were computed from the DNA. The profile shows around 700,000 clones, about 87% of them singletons. The germline V gene has CDR1 SGHTA and CDR2 FQGTGA. V shed 5 bases and J 5 bases; nucleotides not matched to a gene: 7. The CDR3 totals 14 residues. This clone occurred once. V usage is TRBV7-3 and J usage is TRBJ1-2, with 8 bases that match TRBD1. The sequenced sample was peripheral blood. This clonotype was sampled from a woman between 18 and 29 years old with acute or convalescent COVID-19. This chain's CDR3 is CASSPDRGDYGYTF. The CDR3 region has the DNA TGTGCCAGCAGCCCCGACAGGGGAGATTATGGCTACACCTTC. Looking up the rest from reference TRBV7-3 and TRBJ1-2 gives the full variable domain: GAGVSQTPSNKVTEKGKYVELRCDPISGHTALYWYRQSLGQGPEFLIYFQGTGAADDSGLPNDRFFAVRPEGSVSTLKIQRTERGDSAVYLCASSPDRGDYGYTFGSGTRLTVV.